This entry describes one TCR beta chain. Its target antigen remains unknown. Base qualities were left out, and no much larger clone turns up one base away. This entry comes from a study of blood T cells in healthy people across ages (dated by TCRdb to the mid-2010s). General notes on the study: Template switching captured roughly one uniquely barcoded TCR beta cDNA molecule per two T cells in model experiments. To track age-related changes in TCR beta repertoire diversity, the study relied on deep sequencing normalized with unique cDNA molecular identifiers. The donors were divided into four age groups: young (average around 15 years), middle-aged (approximately 41), aged (about 60) and long-lived (about 90). To avoid experimental bias, donors of different ages were distributed randomly across sequencing lanes. The study analyzed two additional independent replicas of 1 million unique cDNA reads from the same blood draw for two donors, one aged 18 to 30 and one aged 80 or older.

Systemically healthy Caucasian individuals from Russia, 35 to 40 in total and aged about 6 to 95 years, were included as donors. Around 10 milliliters of peripheral blood were collected from each donor into EDTA-treated Vacutainer tubes. Ficoll-Paque density-gradient centrifugation was used to isolate PBMCs, with at least 6.5 million per sample. Trizol reagent was used to extract total RNA from PBMCs, with at least 5.5 micrograms per sample. The percentages of naive CD45RAhigh/CD27high T cells were determined by flow cytometry on a PBMC aliquot from every donor. CDR1 and CDR2 were assigned from the germline V gene (reference sequence) as DFQATT and SNEGSKA. The germline ends are 14 bases apart after V is trimmed by 6 bases and J by 0 bases. Measured from the cysteine to the phenylalanine, the CDR3 is 14 residues long. Here the CDR3 DNA is all that survives: 42 bases in frame from base 1. General conclusions and limits of the study: Estimates of total diversity from one million sequenced T cells were regarded as lower bounds and underestimates. The percentage of naive T cells measured by flow cytometry correlated strongly with observed TCR beta diversity. Because profiling used bulk unsorted PBMCs, naive and antigen-experienced compartments could not be compared conclusively. Compared with the aged group, more naive CD4+ T cells, fewer expanded clones and increased TCR diversity were shown by the long-lived group, suggesting age selection. As age increased, observed TCR beta diversity per million T cells dropped in a roughly linear way, and a significant reduction was already evident by age about 40. Because the CMV infection status of the donors was unknown, age-related changes in expanded clonotypes may potentially have been confounded.

Receptor libraries were prepared by 5' RACE. The sequencing machine was an Illumina HiSeq 2500. A second PCR of roughly 6 to 11 cycles was run with a J-beta primer mix and a sample-barcoded 5' primer. A template-switch 5' adaptor carrying 12 random nucleotides introduced a unique molecular identifier onto each TCR beta cDNA molecule. Each sample yielded at least 3 million CDR3-containing paired-end reads. First-strand cDNA was synthesized from all RNA with the Mint cDNA synthesis kit, primed by a TRBC-specific oligonucleotide. After uracil-DNA glycosylase treatment, a first 18-cycle PCR used universal primers M1SS and BC2_uni_R on all cDNA. The study's processing was this. For normalization, 1 million high-quality reads were randomly selected from each sample, with every read carrying a distinct molecular identifier. Instead of being binned into consensus sequences, reads that shared molecular identifiers were thrown out. MiTCR, set to a Q25 quality threshold and the strictest error-elimination algorithm, was used for CDR3 identification, clonotype clustering and error correction. A nonparametric unseen species model using Euler transformation provided a lower-bound estimate of total TCR beta diversity. Using fastp trimming at Q25 and MiXCR clonotype assembly, TCRdb reanalyzed the public sequencing data and kept in-frame beta chains. Rows matching on CDR3 protein sequence are summarized as one entry with the most common DNA and genes. The V and J calls follow TCRdb's processing rather than the paper's. The sample records over a million distinct CDR3 sequences, around 40% of which are singletons. The ten largest make up approximately 4% of the sample.

The V gene is TRBV20-1 and the J gene is TRBJ2-5, with a weak D call of TRBD2 (5 bases match). Sequencing input: blood. This TCR derives from a woman in her late teens or twenties in good health. The CDR3 amino acid sequence is: CSATHRGYQETQYF. The nucleotides are TGCAGTGCCACTCATCGAGGGTACCAAGAGACCCAGTACTTC.